This T cell receptor (beta chain) was found in a study of low-dose radiotherapy and immunotherapy resistance in tumors. Study details: Starting cycle 1 day 1, oral aspirin 300 mg was given daily for four cycles.

Time point defined: before trial treatment. CDR1 is MNHEY and CDR2 is SMNVEV in the germline V gene (reference sequence). The CDR3 extends over 14 amino acids. The germline V and J ends were trimmed by 7 bases and 3 bases, with 15 bases remaining between them. Covering alpha and beta chains, TRAV- and TRBV-specific primers were used for the first-strand cDNA. Using a constant-region primer together with a V-primer adapter, TCRs were subjected to roughly 20 PCR cycles of amplification. TCRdb reprocessed the reads via MiXCR and lists one record per CDR3 protein. There are almost 40,000 distinct CDR3 sequences in the sample; 30% to 35% occur only once, and 3.5% to 4.5% lies in the top ten.

This specimen consisted of PBMCs, obtained before treatment. V usage is TRBV27 and J usage is TRBJ2-5, with D perhaps TRBD2 (6 bases). The origin of this receptor is a male donor with gallbladder cancer. The chain's CDR3 is CASTQAGPKETQYF. The DNA for the CDR3 is TGTGCCAGCACTCAGGCGGGGCCTAAAGAGACCCAGTACTTC.